Listed below are T cell receptor beta chains from one sample, sequenced in a study of T cell responses to AZD1222 COVID-19 vaccine. Measured with immunoSEQ multiplex PCR; TCRdb has only the in-frame clones, and not every one. The sample yields some 150,000 clones, 85% to 95% seen once. The source was peripheral blood, collected on day 0 of MenACWY control vaccination. The source is an adult in good health. Each CDR3 is given with its conserved first and last residue. The order of the fields is V gene, D gene, J gene, clone size, CDR3 protein, CDR3 DNA. The D gene is left open where the match is weak. Only part of the rows carry a size: once, few, many, or a class if the clone is expanded.

>TRBV19|.|TRBJ2-5|.
CASSARTVQETQYF
TGTGCCAGTAGTGCCAGGACAGTCCAAGAGACCCAGTACTTC
>TRBV20-1|.|TRBJ1-2|.
CSASVTGEHYGYTF
TGCAGTGCTAGTGTGACGGGGGAACACTATGGCTACACCTTC
>TRBV4-1|.|TRBJ1-1|.
CASSQRETSNTEAFF
TGCGCCAGCAGCCAGAGGGAAACTTCGAACACTGAAGCTTTCTTT
>TRBV12-5|.|TRBJ2-2|.
CASGLQLALFF
TGTGCTAGTGGTTTGCAGCTCGCACTGTTTTTT
>TRBV27|.|TRBJ2-7|.
CASSSPPPGRMGKIHEQYF
TGTGCCAGCAGTTCTCCCCCCCCCGGGAGAATGGGGAAGATCCACGAGCAGTACTTC
>TRBV5-1|TRBD2|TRBJ2-2|once
CASSLGTSDTGELFF
TGCGCCAGCAGCTTGGGAACTAGCGACACCGGGGAGCTGTTTTTT
>TRBV3-1/TRBV3-2|.|TRBJ1-6|.
CASSQARGGSPLHF
TGTGCCAGCAGCCAGGCCCGAGGAGGTTCACCCCTCCACTTT
>TRBV27|.|TRBJ2-2|.
CASSSGFLVTGELFF
TGTGCCAGCAGTTCCGGATTTCTAGTCACCGGGGAGCTGTTTTTT
>TRBV29-1|.|TRBJ1-1|.
CSVAWDPITEAFF
TGCAGCGTTGCTTGGGACCCTATAACTGAAGCTTTCTTT
>TRBV2|.|TRBJ2-3|.
CASSESPWTVTDTQYF
TGTGCCAGCAGTGAGTCACCCTGGACAGTCACAGATACGCAGTATTTT
>TRBV28|.|TRBJ1-5|.
CASTPTPMGTQPQHF
TGTGCCAGCACACCCACGCCAATGGGTACTCAGCCCCAGCATTTT
>TRBV5-4|.|TRBJ1-4|.
CATGEQKSNEKLFF
TGTGCCACGGGGGAGCAGAAATCAAATGAAAAACTGTTTTTT
>TRBV18|TRBD1|TRBJ2-2|.
CASSLNSQGAQNTGELFF
TGTGCCAGCTCACTCAACTCGCAGGGGGCGCAGAACACCGGGGAGCTGTTTTTT
>TRBV24-1|.|TRBJ2-5|.
CATSDRASQYF
TGTGCCACCAGTGATCGGGCCTCCCAGTACTTC
>TRBV7-9|TRBD1|TRBJ1-2|.
CASSLDRDSPVYGYTF
TGTGCCAGCAGCTTAGATCGGGACAGTCCGGTCTATGGCTACACCTTC
>TRBV29-1|.|TRBJ1-3|.
CSVDRDLTGNTIYF
TGCAGCGTTGACAGGGACTTAACTGGAAACACCATATATTTT
>TRBV19|.|TRBJ2-2|.
CASKINVNTGELFF
TGTGCCAGTAAGATCAACGTTAACACCGGGGAGCTGTTTTTT
>TRBV19|.|TRBJ2-7|.
CASSLGPTYEQYF
TGTGCCAGTAGTTTGGGACCTACCTACGAGCAGTACTTC
>TRBV19|.|TRBJ1-5|.
CASSIIHQPQHF
TGTGCCAGTAGTATCATCCATCAGCCCCAGCATTTT
>TRBV7-8|.|TRBJ2-3|.
CASSQRTRGAGDTQYF
TGTGCCAGCAGCCAGCGAACTAGGGGGGCTGGGGATACGCAGTATTTT
>TRBV6-2/TRBV6-3|.|TRBJ1-5|.
CASSSRTDNQPQHF
TGTGCCAGCAGTTCGCGAACCGACAATCAGCCCCAGCATTTT
>TRBV27|.|TRBJ1-2|.
CASSLSRVGYGYTF
TGTGCCAGCAGTTTAAGCAGGGTAGGCTATGGCTACACCTTC
>TRBV5-1|.|TRBJ1-2|.
CASSLALRAGYTF
TGCGCCAGCAGCTTGGCACTGAGGGCTGGCTACACCTTC
>TRBV6-4|.|TRBJ2-7|.
CASSVKLKSMDEQYF
TGTGCCAGCAGTGTAAAACTAAAGAGCATGGACGAGCAGTACTTC
>TRBV7-9|TRBD1|TRBJ1-2|once
CASSSTRDSNYGYTF
TGTGCCAGCAGCTCTACCCGGGACAGCAACTATGGCTACACCTTC
>TRBV9|.|TRBJ1-2|once
CASSVGGNYGYTF
TGTGCCAGCAGCGTAGGGGGGAACTATGGCTACACCTTC
>TRBV5-1|TRBD2|TRBJ2-5|.
CASSYRLAGGQETQYF
TGCGCCAGCAGCTATCGACTAGCGGGGGGCCAAGAGACCCAGTACTTC
>TRBV6-5|TRBD2|TRBJ2-1|.
CASIRLAMNEQFF
TGTGCCAGCATCCGACTAGCGATGAATGAGCAGTTCTTC
>TRBV9|TRBD2|TRBJ2-5|.
CASSPRTSAETQYF
TGTGCCAGCAGCCCCCGGACTAGCGCGGAGACCCAGTACTTC
>TRBV3-1/TRBV3-2|TRBD2|TRBJ2-7|few
CASSQTSGSLSEQYF
TGTGCCAGCAGCCAAACTAGCGGGAGTCTATCCGAGCAGTACTTC
>TRBV20-1|.|TRBJ1-1|.
CSASIGYAEAFF
TGCAGTGCTAGTATCGGGTACGCTGAAGCTTTCTTT
>TRBV18|.|TRBJ1-1|once
CASSRLQGNTEAFF
TGTGCCAGCTCACGTCTTCAGGGGAACACTGAAGCTTTCTTT
>TRBV4-2|.|TRBJ2-1|.
CASSQPGADYNEQFF
TGTGCCAGCAGCCAACCGGGCGCTGACTACAATGAGCAGTTCTTC
>TRBV6-5|.|TRBJ2-2|.
CASTHGTGELFF
TGTGCCAGCACCCACGGCACCGGGGAGCTGTTTTTT
>TRBV27|.|TRBJ1-1|once
CASSGGEGVLNTEAFF
TGTGCCAGCAGCGGGGGTGAGGGGGTCCTGAACACTGAAGCTTTCTTT
>TRBV11-1|TRBD1|TRBJ2-2|.
CASSLDRLNTGELFF
TGTGCCAGCAGCCTGGACAGGCTAAACACCGGGGAGCTGTTTTTT
>TRBV27|TRBD1|TRBJ1-6|.
CASSEGQGNSPLHF
TGTGCCAGCAGTGAGGGACAGGGTAATTCACCCCTCCACTTT
>TRBV3-1/TRBV3-2|.|TRBJ1-1|.
CASSQDTGSHTEAFF
TGTGCCAGCAGCCAAGATACAGGGTCGCACACTGAAGCTTTCTTT
>TRBV5-4|.|TRBJ2-7|.
CASSLDGGSYEQYF
TGTGCCAGCAGCTTGGATGGCGGTTCCTACGAGCAGTACTTC
>TRBV24-1|.|TRBJ2-3|once
CATSAHGGGPTDTQYF
TGTGCCACCAGTGCGCACGGAGGGGGCCCTACAGATACGCAGTATTTT
>TRBV2|.|TRBJ1-4|.
CASKTNEKLFF
TGTGCCAGCAAGACAAATGAAAAACTGTTTTTT
>TRBV27|.|TRBJ1-2|.
CASSSLGQKSYGYTF
TGTGCCAGCAGTTCCCTCGGACAGAAAAGCTATGGCTACACCTTC
>TRBV7-8|.|TRBJ2-5|.
CASSRDQETQYF
TGTGCCAGCAGCCGGGACCAAGAGACCCAGTACTTC
>TRBV5-1|.|TRBJ1-2|.
CASSLGTVDYGYTF
TGCGCCAGCAGCTTGGGGACAGTGGACTATGGCTACACCTTC
>TRBV19|.|TRBJ1-1|.
CARAPSGGDTEAFF
TGTGCCAGGGCGCCGAGTGGCGGGGACACTGAAGCTTTCTTT
>TRBV7-9|.|TRBJ2-1|once
CASSLSFSDYNEQFF
TGTGCCAGCAGCTTGAGTTTCAGCGACTACAATGAGCAGTTCTTC
>TRBV3-1/TRBV3-2|TRBD2|TRBJ2-7|.
CASSQDPPAGGPYEQYF
TGTGCCAGCAGCCAAGATCCCCCAGCGGGGGGCCCCTACGAGCAGTACTTC
>TRBV7-2|.|TRBJ1-1|.
CASSLGWMNTEAFF
TGTGCCAGCAGCTTGGGGTGGATGAACACTGAAGCTTTCTTT
>TRBV5-1|.|TRBJ1-1|once
CASSLGVGGTEAFF
TGCGCCAGCAGCTTGGGAGTAGGAGGGACTGAAGCTTTCTTT
>TRBV2|.|TRBJ1-2|.
CASRADHYGYTF
TGTGCCAGCCGGGCGGATCATTATGGCTACACCTTC